This TCR beta chain was sequenced for a study of CD8 T cells in ankylosing spondylitis. Researchers built TCR beta libraries using quantitative 5'-RACE with molecular barcodes. TCRdb itself ran the 5' RACE reads through MiXCR, one entry per CDR3 protein. The sample holds hundreds of thousands of distinct CDR3 sequences, approximately 12% seen once. Study-level findings and limits: The disease-linked clones had a CD8+ phenotype and low blood frequencies. Clones linked to disease were reported to show significant enrichment in matched ankylosing spondylitis synovial fluid. Seemingly distinctive of ankylosing spondylitis blood was a TCR beta motif formed by eight highly homologous variants. Certain motif variants had earlier been reported in reactive arthritis synovial fluid and blood.

This clonotype was counted only a few times. Its antigen is unknown. Losses at the gene ends were 7 bases for V and 6 bases for J; bases not matched to a gene: 9. Germline assignment: CDR1 SQVTM and CDR2 ANQGSEA. CDR3 length equals 13 residues. The TCR originated in a male donor with ankylosing spondylitis. Sequenced input: blood, either unsorted or a sorted T cell fraction (not recorded which). J is TRBJ2-7 and V is TRBV29-1, with TRBD1 matching over 10 bases. The CDR3 loop reads CSAHRDRGGEQYF. CDR3 DNA sequence: TGCAGCGCCCACCGGGACAGGGGCGGCGAGCAGTACTTC.